This paragraph reports one T cell receptor (beta chain). Its antigen is undetermined. This entry belongs to a study of cytomegalovirus exposure and HLA in healthy donors. Study findings and constraints: HLA-A and HLA-B allele assignments for most subjects were reportedly predicted accurately using TCR beta sequences. Per a later analysis, about 17,000 TCR beta sequences showed association with HLA alleles at 0.05 false discovery rate. A later analysis showed HLA-associated TCR beta chains outstripping equally common others in clonal expansion.

In the PCR, 60 Vbeta and 13 Jbeta primers were used. The repertoire was sequenced with immunoSEQ multiplex PCR; TCRdb's copy has only in-frame clones and lacks some. The table lists about 190,000 clones, over 70% of them singletons. Sequenced: PBMCs. The TCR was taken from a man aged 35 to 55 in good health and CMV-seropositive.

The CDR3 DNA follows: TGTGCCGGAGGGTACCAAGAGACCCAGTACTTC. Amino acid sequence: CAGGYQETQYF. The chain employs TRBV28 and TRBJ2-5, with D maybe TRBD2 (6 bases). This CDR3 region has 11 residues. V was pared by 11 bases and J by 0 bases, with 7 bases between. The V gene's germline CDR1 is MDHEN and CDR2 SYDVKM. The whole variable domain, filled in from reference TRBV28 and TRBJ2-5, reads DVKVTQSSRYLVKRTGEKVFLECVQDMDHENMFWYRQDPGLGLRLIYFSYDVKMKEKGDIPEGYSVSREKKERFSLILESASTNQTSMYLCAGGYQETQYFGPGTRLLVL.